This T cell receptor (beta chain) is from a study of regulatory T cells in long-lasting Graves disease. The authors built TCR beta libraries using iRepertoire HTBI primers and Arm-PCR of CDR3 regions. TCRdb reanalysed the multiplex PCR reads using MiXCR and keeps one entry per CDR3 protein. The sample yields 400,000 to 550,000 distinct CDR3 sequences, 14% to 15% seen once. Trimming cost V 6 bases and J 3 bases; bases outside gene matches: 2. Germline V lookup: CDR1 SNHLY, CDR2 FYNNEI. CDR3 length equals 12 residues. Time point meaning: newly diagnosed GD, antithyroid drugs for less than 3 months. The TCR library used RNA extracted from PBMCs. These same records also appear under a second study, on T cells in Graves' hyperthyroidism and ophthalmopathy.

This chain uses TRBV2 with TRBJ2-7, with TRBD1 matching 7 bases. The specimen comprised peripheral blood mononuclear cells (PBMCs), sampled at new diagnosis, from a patient treated with antithyroid drugs. This clonotype originated in a woman aged 25-40 years with Graves disease. CDR3 region: CASRGTDYEQYF. The CDR3 DNA follows: TGTGCCAGCAGGGGGACAGACTACGAGCAGTACTTC.